These T cell receptor beta chains were read from a single sample in a study of neurological immune-mediated disorders. Using its own MiXCR run on the 5' RACE reads, TCRdb lists one record per CDR3 protein. The sample includes around 60,000 distinct CDR3 sequences, 3% to 4% seen only once; the top ten take about 7%. The specimen sequenced was PBMCs. These receptors were taken from a woman between 55 and 75 years old with multiple sclerosis. The CDR3 runs from the conserved cysteine through the conserved F or W. The D gene is left open where the match is weak. Part of the rows lack a size; the others show once, few, many or a class for expanded clones.

V gene: TRBV10-3; clone size: many; J gene: TRBJ1-1; D gene: TRBD1; CDR3 DNA: TGTGCCATCAGTGTACAGGGGGGCACTGAAGCTTTCTTT; CDR3 protein: CAISVQGGTEAFF
V gene: TRBV20-1; clone size: many; J gene: TRBJ2-2; D gene: NA; CDR3 DNA: TGCAGTGCTAGAGATGACAGTACCGGGGAGCTGTTTTTT; CDR3 protein: CSARDDSTGELFF
V gene: TRBV5-1; clone size: many; J gene: TRBJ1-1; D gene: NA; CDR3 DNA: TGCGCCAGCAGCCCAACCACAAATACGAACACTGAAGCTTTCTTT; CDR3 protein: CASSPTTNTNTEAFF
V gene: TRBV12-3/TRBV12-4; clone size: many; J gene: TRBJ1-2; D gene: NA; CDR3 DNA: TGTGCCAGCAGTCGTCAGGAGAGGACGGGTTTCGGCTACACCTTC; CDR3 protein: CASSRQERTGFGYTF
V gene: TRBV3-1; clone size: many; J gene: TRBJ2-5; D gene: NA; CDR3 DNA: TGTGCCAGCAGCCCGCTCTGGGAGGGACAGGACCCAAGAAGGACCCAGTACTTC; CDR3 protein: CASSPLWEGQDPRRTQYF
V gene: TRBV20-1; clone size: many; J gene: TRBJ2-5; D gene: NA; CDR3 DNA: TGCAGTACCCTGGGCCTGTCGGGAGATAGAGAGACCCAGTACTTC; CDR3 protein: CSTLGLSGDRETQYF
V gene: TRBV10-3; clone size: many; J gene: TRBJ2-1; D gene: NA; CDR3 DNA: TGTGCCATCAGCGGAAAGGGAAGAGGACGAAATGAGCAGTTCTTC; CDR3 protein: CAISGKGRGRNEQFF
V gene: TRBV5-1; clone size: many; J gene: TRBJ2-7; D gene: TRBD2; CDR3 DNA: TGCGCCAGCAGCTTGGCCGGGACTAATGCCTACGAGCAGTACTTC; CDR3 protein: CASSLAGTNAYEQYF
V gene: TRBV5-1; clone size: many; J gene: TRBJ2-2; D gene: NA; CDR3 DNA: TGCGCCAGCAGCTTGGGGACAGACACCGGGGAGCTGTTTTTT; CDR3 protein: CASSLGTDTGELFF
V gene: TRBV12-5; clone size: many; J gene: TRBJ2-1; D gene: NA; CDR3 DNA: TGTGCTAGTGGTTTGTGGCAGGATGGGTACAATGAGCAGTTCTTC; CDR3 protein: CASGLWQDGYNEQFF
V gene: TRBV5-1; clone size: many; J gene: TRBJ1-1; D gene: NA; CDR3 DNA: TGCGCCAGCAGCTTGGATCGGGGGCGCAGGGACACTGAAGCTTTCTTT; CDR3 protein: CASSLDRGRRDTEAFF
V gene: TRBV3-1; clone size: many; J gene: TRBJ2-5; D gene: NA; CDR3 DNA: TGTGCCAGCAGCCAAATTGCGCCCCTAGAAAGTCGGCAAGAGACCCAGTACTTC; CDR3 protein: CASSQIAPLESRQETQYF
V gene: TRBV4-1; clone size: many; J gene: TRBJ2-6; D gene: NA; CDR3 DNA: TGCGCCAGCAGCCAAGGGGCCAGGGTGCAATCTGGGGCCAACGTCCTGACTTTC; CDR3 protein: CASSQGARVQSGANVLTF
V gene: TRBV11-2; clone size: NA; J gene: TRBJ1-1; D gene: NA; CDR3 DNA: TGTGCCAGCAGCTCCCGAAGACGACAGGTTTATACTGAAGCTTTCTTT; CDR3 protein: CASSSRRRQVYTEAFF
V gene: TRBV28; clone size: many; J gene: TRBJ1-4; D gene: TRBD1; CDR3 DNA: TGTGCCAGCAGTCAACTACAGGGGGGAGGTGAAAAACTGTTTTTT; CDR3 protein: CASSQLQGGGEKLFF
V gene: TRBV5-1; clone size: many; J gene: TRBJ2-1; D gene: TRBD2; CDR3 DNA: TGCGCCAGCAGCTTGGATATAGCGGGGATGAACAATGAGCAGTTCTTC; CDR3 protein: CASSLDIAGMNNEQFF
V gene: TRBV5-4; clone size: NA; J gene: TRBJ2-7; D gene: NA; CDR3 DNA: TGTGCCAGCAGCTTGAGGAGAGAGCAGTACTTC; CDR3 protein: CASSLRREQYF
V gene: TRBV20-1; clone size: many; J gene: TRBJ1-5; D gene: NA; CDR3 DNA: TGCAGTGCTAGATATTGGGGGCCCAATCAGCCCCAGCATTTT; CDR3 protein: CSARYWGPNQPQHF
V gene: TRBV18; clone size: many; J gene: TRBJ1-1; D gene: NA; CDR3 DNA: TGTGCCAGCTCACCACGGCCCAGGGGGAACACTGAAGCTTTCTTT; CDR3 protein: CASSPRPRGNTEAFF
V gene: TRBV5-1; clone size: few; J gene: TRBJ2-1; D gene: NA; CDR3 DNA: TGCGCCAGCATGGATTTGTCCGGCAGTTATGATGAGCAGTTCTTC; CDR3 protein: CASMDLSGSYDEQFF
V gene: TRBV2; clone size: many; J gene: TRBJ1-4; D gene: NA; CDR3 DNA: TGTGCCAGCAGTCCTACTCCAGGGGTTAATGAAAAACTGTTTTTT; CDR3 protein: CASSPTPGVNEKLFF
V gene: TRBV20-1; clone size: NA; J gene: TRBJ2-7; D gene: TRBD1; CDR3 DNA: TGCAGTGCTAGGCAGCCGGGACAGGGGGCGGAATACGAGCAGTACTTC; CDR3 protein: CSARQPGQGAEYEQYF
V gene: TRBV4-1; clone size: few; J gene: TRBJ2-1; D gene: TRBD2; CDR3 DNA: TGCGCCAGCAGCCCACCAGGCCTAGCGGTATACAATGAGCAGTTCTTC; CDR3 protein: CASSPPGLAVYNEQFF
V gene: TRBV2; clone size: NA; J gene: TRBJ1-1; D gene: TRBD1; CDR3 DNA: TGTGCCAGTGACGGACAGGGGGGAGCTGAAGCTTTCTTT; CDR3 protein: CASDGQGGAEAFF
V gene: TRBV14; clone size: many; J gene: TRBJ1-3; D gene: NA; CDR3 DNA: TGTGCCAGCAGCCAAGGGCGGAGGGGCCTCCTGAGCTCTGGAAACACCATATATTTT; CDR3 protein: CASSQGRRGLLSSGNTIYF
V gene: TRBV6-7; clone size: many; J gene: TRBJ2-1; D gene: NA; CDR3 DNA: TGTGCCAGGTCCCCGGACTTCCTGATCTATGAGCAGTTCTTC; CDR3 protein: CARSPDFLIYEQFF
V gene: TRBV10-3; clone size: many; J gene: TRBJ2-2; D gene: NA; CDR3 DNA: TGTGCCACCACCCCTGCCACCGGGGAGCTGTTTTTT; CDR3 protein: CATTPATGELFF
V gene: TRBV3-1; clone size: many; J gene: TRBJ1-3; D gene: NA; CDR3 DNA: TGTGCCAGCAGCCAAGGGTCTGGAAACACCATATATTTT; CDR3 protein: CASSQGSGNTIYF
V gene: TRBV5-1; clone size: NA; J gene: TRBJ2-7; D gene: TRBD2; CDR3 DNA: TGCGCCAGCAGCCCAACTAGCGGGAGTGTCGGGTACGAGCAGTACTTC; CDR3 protein: CASSPTSGSVGYEQYF
V gene: TRBV20-1; clone size: many; J gene: TRBJ1-2; D gene: TRBD1; CDR3 DNA: TGCAGTGCTAGAGCTCGGGCAGGGGGGAACTATGGCTACACCTTC; CDR3 protein: CSARARAGGNYGYTF
V gene: TRBV5-6; clone size: many; J gene: TRBJ2-3; D gene: NA; CDR3 DNA: TGTGCCAGCAGCCCCACCTTTTTGGGGGGGCCTAGTAGCACAGATACGCAGTATTTT; CDR3 protein: CASSPTFLGGPSSTDTQYF
V gene: TRBV20-1; clone size: many; J gene: TRBJ2-1; D gene: NA; CDR3 DNA: TGCAGTGCTAGAGGTTGGGTACGCTCCTACAATGAGCAGTTCTTC; CDR3 protein: CSARGWVRSYNEQFF
V gene: TRBV9; clone size: many; J gene: TRBJ2-1; D gene: TRBD1; CDR3 DNA: TGTGCCAGCAGCGTAGAGTTGGTCAGGGGGCGATCGGGTAATGAGCAGTTCTTC; CDR3 protein: CASSVELVRGRSGNEQFF
V gene: TRBV6-5; clone size: many; J gene: TRBJ2-6; D gene: TRBD2; CDR3 DNA: TGTGCCAGCAGTTACGGGACTACCTTCAACGTCCTGACTTTC; CDR3 protein: CASSYGTTFNVLTF
V gene: TRBV12-3/TRBV12-4; clone size: many; J gene: TRBJ2-5; D gene: TRBD2; CDR3 DNA: TGTGCCAGCAGCCAACGATTTAGCGGGATGGAGACCCAGTACTTC; CDR3 protein: CASSQRFSGMETQYF
V gene: TRBV7-2; clone size: many; J gene: TRBJ1-1; D gene: NA; CDR3 DNA: TGTGCCAGCAGTTTGATGACAGGACCAAACACTGAAGCTTTCTTT; CDR3 protein: CASSLMTGPNTEAFF
V gene: TRBV7-9; clone size: many; J gene: TRBJ2-7; D gene: NA; CDR3 DNA: TGTGCCAGCAGGAACACAGGGCAACGCGAGCAGTACTTC; CDR3 protein: CASRNTGQREQYF
V gene: TRBV9; clone size: many; J gene: TRBJ2-6; D gene: TRBD1; CDR3 DNA: TGTGCCAGCAGCATCCCGACAGGGGCTGGGGCCAACGTCCTGACTTTC; CDR3 protein: CASSIPTGAGANVLTF
V gene: TRBV28; clone size: many; J gene: TRBJ1-5; D gene: NA; CDR3 DNA: TGTGCCAGCAGTCCGACTTATAGCAATCAGCCCCAGCATTTT; CDR3 protein: CASSPTYSNQPQHF
V gene: TRBV12-3/TRBV12-4; clone size: NA; J gene: TRBJ1-1; D gene: NA; CDR3 DNA: TGTGACAGCAGTATCCGACGAACTGAAGCTTTCTTT; CDR3 protein: CDSSIRRTEAFF
V gene: TRBV5-1; clone size: many; J gene: TRBJ2-5; D gene: TRBD1; CDR3 DNA: TGCGCCAGCAGCTTCGCTTTGACAGGGAACGAAGAGACCCAGTACTTC; CDR3 protein: CASSFALTGNEETQYF
V gene: TRBV7-9; clone size: many; J gene: TRBJ2-2; D gene: TRBD2; CDR3 DNA: TGTGCCAGCAGCAAAGGCGGGGGGAATATCCCCGGGGAGCTGTTTTTT; CDR3 protein: CASSKGGGNIPGELFF
V gene: TRBV5-6; clone size: many; J gene: TRBJ2-1; D gene: NA; CDR3 DNA: TGTGCCAGCAGCTTCGGACTATCCTACAATGAGCAGTTCTTC; CDR3 protein: CASSFGLSYNEQFF
V gene: TRBV10-3; clone size: many; J gene: TRBJ2-7; D gene: TRBD1; CDR3 DNA: TGTGCCATCAGTGAAGGGGACAGAGAATCCTACGAGCAGTACTTC; CDR3 protein: CAISEGDRESYEQYF
V gene: TRBV5-1; clone size: many; J gene: TRBJ2-1; D gene: NA; CDR3 DNA: TGCGCCAGCAGCTTGGCCGGGTATAGCTCCTACAATGAGCAGTTCTTC; CDR3 protein: CASSLAGYSSYNEQFF
V gene: TRBV4-1; clone size: many; J gene: TRBJ1-3; D gene: NA; CDR3 DNA: TGCGCCAGCAGCCAGGTCTCTGGAAACACCATATATTTT; CDR3 protein: CASSQVSGNTIYF
V gene: TRBV11-2; clone size: many; J gene: TRBJ1-4; D gene: NA; CDR3 DNA: TGTGCCAGCAGCTTAATTCGGGCTTTTAATGAAAAACTGTTTTTT; CDR3 protein: CASSLIRAFNEKLFF
V gene: TRBV7-2; clone size: many; J gene: TRBJ2-1; D gene: NA; CDR3 DNA: TGTGCCAGCAGCCCGCTCGAGAAGCAGTTCTTC; CDR3 protein: CASSPLEKQFF
V gene: TRBV3-1; clone size: many; J gene: TRBJ2-5; D gene: NA; CDR3 DNA: TGTGCCAGCAGCCGAGGCTTGACGGGGACCCAGTACTTC; CDR3 protein: CASSRGLTGTQYF
V gene: TRBV24-1; clone size: many; J gene: TRBJ2-3; D gene: NA; CDR3 DNA: TGTGCCACCAGTGATTTTTGGGAGACAGATACGCAGTATTTT; CDR3 protein: CATSDFWETDTQYF
V gene: TRBV20-1; clone size: many; J gene: TRBJ2-7; D gene: NA; CDR3 DNA: TGCAGTGTTTTTCGCGAAGCCTACGAGCAGTACTTC; CDR3 protein: CSVFREAYEQYF
V gene: TRBV5-1; clone size: many; J gene: TRBJ2-7; D gene: TRBD1; CDR3 DNA: TGCGCCAGCAGCGGAACCGGGACAGGGGCCTACGAGCAGTACTTC; CDR3 protein: CASSGTGTGAYEQYF
V gene: TRBV20-1; clone size: medium-sized; J gene: TRBJ1-2; D gene: TRBD1; CDR3 DNA: TGCAGTGCTCAGACCCGACAGGGGGTGAACTATGGCTACACCTTC; CDR3 protein: CSAQTRQGVNYGYTF
V gene: TRBV20-1; clone size: many; J gene: TRBJ2-1; D gene: NA; CDR3 DNA: TGCAGTGCTAGTAGGGCGGGGGCGAACAATGAGCAGTTCTTC; CDR3 protein: CSASRAGANNEQFF
V gene: TRBV5-1; clone size: many; J gene: TRBJ2-1; D gene: TRBD1; CDR3 DNA: TGCGCCAGCACTACAGGGGCCTCCTACAATGAGCAGTTCTTC; CDR3 protein: CASTTGASYNEQFF